What follows is one T cell receptor beta chain and its context. Its antigen is currently unknown. These data come from a study of blood T cells in healthy people across ages. A J-beta primer mix and a sample-barcoded 5' primer were used in a second PCR of roughly 6 to 12 cycles. TCRdb reanalysed the 5' RACE reads using MiXCR and keeps one entry per CDR3 protein. This sample carries some 930,000 distinct CDR3 sequences, just under 30% of them seen once, and the ten largest clones take 10%. The germline V gene encodes CDR1 MDHEN and CDR2 SYDVKM. Trimming took off 6 bases at V and 3 bases at J, with 6 bases between the two ends. This CDR3 is 13 amino acids long. General study results and limits: Whereas aged donors had fewer naive CD4+ cells, long-lived donors had more of them and higher diversity.

These data were also filed under a second study, of T cells of mothers and their children.

Sequences were obtained from blood. The source is a woman aged 40 to 49 in good health. The J gene is TRBJ2-6, the V gene TRBV28, with D hard to call. CDR3 coding DNA: TGTGCCAGCAGGAATGGTGGGGCCAACGTCCTGACTTTC. It specifies CASRNGGANVLTF.